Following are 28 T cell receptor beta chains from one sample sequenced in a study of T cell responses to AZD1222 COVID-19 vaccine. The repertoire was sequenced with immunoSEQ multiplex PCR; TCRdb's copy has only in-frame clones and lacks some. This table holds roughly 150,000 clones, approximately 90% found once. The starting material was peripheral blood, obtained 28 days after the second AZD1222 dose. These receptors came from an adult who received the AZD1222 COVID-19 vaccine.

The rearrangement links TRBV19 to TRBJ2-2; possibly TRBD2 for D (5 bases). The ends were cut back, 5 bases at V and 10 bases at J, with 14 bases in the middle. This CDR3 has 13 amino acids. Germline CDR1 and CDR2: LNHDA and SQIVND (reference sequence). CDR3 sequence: CASSLSEGAELFF. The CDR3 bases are TGTGCCAGTAGTCTTTCAGAGGGCGCGGAGCTGTTTTTT.

The CDR3 loop reads CASSLWLAGGNTGELFF. CDR3 DNA: TGCGCCAGCAGCTTGTGGCTAGCGGGGGGGAACACCGGGGAGCTGTTTTTT. V is TRBV5-1 and J is TRBJ2-2; TRBD2 matches 11 bases. J lost 1 base, V lost 1 base, and 3 bases had no gene match. The length of the CDR3 is 17 residues. CDR1 is SGHRS and CDR2 is YFSETQ in the germline V gene.

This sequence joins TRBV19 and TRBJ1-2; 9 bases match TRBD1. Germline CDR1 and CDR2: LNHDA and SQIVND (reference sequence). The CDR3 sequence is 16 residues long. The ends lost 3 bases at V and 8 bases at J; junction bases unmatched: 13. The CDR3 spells CASSMGAPGTGPGYTF. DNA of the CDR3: TGTGCCAGTAGTATGGGGGCTCCCGGGACAGGGCCCGGCTACACCTTC. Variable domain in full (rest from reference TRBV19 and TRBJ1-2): DGGITQSPKYLFRKEGQNVTLSCEQNLNHDAMYWYRQDPGQGLRLIYYSQIVNDFQKGDIAEGYSVSREKKESFPLTVTSAQKNPTAFYLCASSMGAPGTGPGYTFGSGTRLTVV.

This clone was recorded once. For the CDR3, the DNA is TGTGCCAGTAGTAAGACAGGGGGCTTAAACGAGCAGTACTTC. Its translation: CASSKTGGLNEQYF. The chain couples TRBV19 to TRBJ2-7, with 10 bases that match TRBD1. Trimming at V came to 4 bases and at J to 5 bases, leaving 5 bases not matched to a gene. Looked up from germline, CDR1 is LNHDA and CDR2 is SQIVND (reference sequence). The CDR3 consists of 14 residues.

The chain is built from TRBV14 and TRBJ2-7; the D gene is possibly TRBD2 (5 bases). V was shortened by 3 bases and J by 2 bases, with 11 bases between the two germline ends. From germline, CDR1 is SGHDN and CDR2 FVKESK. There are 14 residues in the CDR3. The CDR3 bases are TGTGCCAGCAGCCATGTGACGGGGACCTACGAGCAGTACTTC. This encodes CASSHVTGTYEQYF.

CDR3 protein: CASSYRGGAGGEQYF. The CDR3 region has the DNA TGTGCCAGCAGTTACAGAGGGGGCGCGGGTGGCGAGCAGTACTTC. V usage is TRBV6-5 and J usage is TRBJ2-7, with TRBD1 matching over 7 bases. V shed 2 bases, J shed 6 bases, and the junction held 10 bases outside the gene matches. This CDR3 spans 15 amino acids. Germline assignment: CDR1 MNHEY and CDR2 SVGAGI.

The DNA of the CDR3 is TGTGCCAGCAGCGAGCTGGTCTCCTACAATGAGCAGTTCTTC. Its translation is CASSELVSYNEQFF. This chain uses TRBV14 with TRBJ2-1, with D hard to call. Germline lookup yields CDR1 SGHDN and CDR2 FVKESK. The CDR3 is 14 amino acids. Between the trimmed V and J ends, which lost 5 bases and 0 bases, there was a span of 8 bases.

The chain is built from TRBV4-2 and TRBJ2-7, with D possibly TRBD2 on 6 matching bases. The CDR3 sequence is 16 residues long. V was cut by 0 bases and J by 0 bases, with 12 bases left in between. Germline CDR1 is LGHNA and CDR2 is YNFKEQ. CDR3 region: CASSQEEGQVSYEQYF. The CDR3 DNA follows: TGTGCCAGCAGCCAAGAGGAGGGGCAGGTCTCCTACGAGCAGTACTTC.

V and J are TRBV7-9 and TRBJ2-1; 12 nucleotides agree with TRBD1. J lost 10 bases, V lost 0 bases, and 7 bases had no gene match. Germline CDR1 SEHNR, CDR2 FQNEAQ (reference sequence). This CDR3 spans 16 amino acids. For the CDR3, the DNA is TGTGCCAGCAGCTTAGCCCCGGGACAGGGGGCAAGCGAGCAGTTCTTC. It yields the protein CASSLAPGQGASEQFF. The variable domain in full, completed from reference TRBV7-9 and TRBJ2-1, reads DTGVSQNPRHKITKRGQNVTFRCDPISEHNRLYWYRQTLGQGPEFLTYFQNEAQLEKSRLLSDRFSAERPKGSFSTLEIQRTEQGDSAMYLCASSLAPGQGASEQFFGPGTRLTVL.

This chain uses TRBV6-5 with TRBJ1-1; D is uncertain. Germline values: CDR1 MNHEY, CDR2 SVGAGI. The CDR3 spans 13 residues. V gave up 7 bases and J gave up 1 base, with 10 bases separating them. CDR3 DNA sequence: TGTGCCAGCAATATTCCAGGGAACACTGAAGCTTTCTTT. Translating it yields CASNIPGNTEAFF.

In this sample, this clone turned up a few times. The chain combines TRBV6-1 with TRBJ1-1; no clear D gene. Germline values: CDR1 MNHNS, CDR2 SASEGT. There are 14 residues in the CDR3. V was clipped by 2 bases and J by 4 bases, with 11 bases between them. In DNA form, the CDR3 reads TGTGCCAGCAGTGAAAATGCGTACGTCACTGAAGCTTTCTTT. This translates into CASSENAYVTEAFF.

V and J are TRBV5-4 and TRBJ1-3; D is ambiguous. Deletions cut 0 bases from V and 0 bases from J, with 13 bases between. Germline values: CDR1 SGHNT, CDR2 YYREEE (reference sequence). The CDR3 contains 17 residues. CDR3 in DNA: TGTGCCAGCAGCTTGGGCAACGGACCTGCCTCTGGAAACACCATATATTTT. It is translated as CASSLGNGPASGNTIYF.

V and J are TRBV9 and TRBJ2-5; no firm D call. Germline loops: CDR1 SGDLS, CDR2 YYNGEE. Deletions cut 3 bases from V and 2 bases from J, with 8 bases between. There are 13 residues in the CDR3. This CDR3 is CASSDEIQETQYF. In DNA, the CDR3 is TGTGCCAGCAGCGACGAAATTCAAGAGACCCAGTACTTC.

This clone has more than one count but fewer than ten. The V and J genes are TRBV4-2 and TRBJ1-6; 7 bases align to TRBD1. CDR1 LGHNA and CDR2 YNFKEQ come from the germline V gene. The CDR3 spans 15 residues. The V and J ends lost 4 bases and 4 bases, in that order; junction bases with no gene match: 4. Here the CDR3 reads CASSPRDSYNSPLHF. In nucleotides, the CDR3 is TGTGCCAGCAGCCCCCGGGACAGTTATAATTCACCCCTCCACTTT.

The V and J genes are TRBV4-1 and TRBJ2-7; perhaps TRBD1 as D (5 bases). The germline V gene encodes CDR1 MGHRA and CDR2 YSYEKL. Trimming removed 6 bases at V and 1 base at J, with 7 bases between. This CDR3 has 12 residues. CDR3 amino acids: CASRRQSYEQYF. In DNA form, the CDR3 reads TGCGCCAGCAGACGACAGTCCTACGAGCAGTACTTC.

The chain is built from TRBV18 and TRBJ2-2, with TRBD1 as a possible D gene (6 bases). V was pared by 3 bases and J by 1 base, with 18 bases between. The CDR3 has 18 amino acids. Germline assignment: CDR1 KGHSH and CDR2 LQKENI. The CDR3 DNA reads TGTGCCAGCTCACCTAGGCGCGCAGGGGCGGGGAACACCGGGGAGCTGTTTTTT. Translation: CASSPRRAGAGNTGELFF.

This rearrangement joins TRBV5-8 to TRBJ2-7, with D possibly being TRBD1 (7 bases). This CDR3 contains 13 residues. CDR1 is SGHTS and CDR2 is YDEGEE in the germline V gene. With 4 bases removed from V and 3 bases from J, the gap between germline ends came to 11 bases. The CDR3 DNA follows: TGTGCCAGCAGCCCAGGGGGGAGCTACGAGCAGTACTTC. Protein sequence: CASSPGGSYEQYF. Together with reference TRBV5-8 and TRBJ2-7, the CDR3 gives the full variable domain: EAGVTQSPTHLIKTRGQQATLRCSPISGHTSVYWYQQALGLGLQFLLWYDEGEERNRGNFPPRFSGRQFPNYSSELNVNALELEDSALYLCASSPGGSYEQYFGPGTRLTVT.

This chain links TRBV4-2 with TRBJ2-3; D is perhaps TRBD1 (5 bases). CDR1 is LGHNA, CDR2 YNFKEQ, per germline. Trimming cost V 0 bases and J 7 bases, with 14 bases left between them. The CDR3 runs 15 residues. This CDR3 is CASSQEGQPAHTQYF. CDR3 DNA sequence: TGTGCCAGCAGCCAAGAGGGGCAGCCCGCTCATACGCAGTATTTT.

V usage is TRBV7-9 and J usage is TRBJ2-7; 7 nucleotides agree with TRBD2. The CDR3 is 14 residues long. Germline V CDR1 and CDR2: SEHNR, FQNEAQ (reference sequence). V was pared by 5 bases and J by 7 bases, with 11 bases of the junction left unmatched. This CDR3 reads CASSPTGLKLEQYF. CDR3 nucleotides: TGTGCCAGCAGCCCTACGGGACTAAAACTGGAGCAGTACTTC.

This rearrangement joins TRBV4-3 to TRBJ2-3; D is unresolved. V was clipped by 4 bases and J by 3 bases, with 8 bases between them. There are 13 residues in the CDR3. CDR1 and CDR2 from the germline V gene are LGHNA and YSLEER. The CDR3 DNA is TGCGCCAGCAGCCCCCGACAAACAGATACGCAGTATTTT. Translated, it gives CASSPRQTDTQYF.

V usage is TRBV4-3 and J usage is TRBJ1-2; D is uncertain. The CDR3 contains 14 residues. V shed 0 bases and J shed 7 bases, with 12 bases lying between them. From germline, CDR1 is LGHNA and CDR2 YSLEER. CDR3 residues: CASSQDRWSGGYTF. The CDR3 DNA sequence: TGCGCCAGCAGCCAAGATAGGTGGTCGGGTGGCTACACCTTC.

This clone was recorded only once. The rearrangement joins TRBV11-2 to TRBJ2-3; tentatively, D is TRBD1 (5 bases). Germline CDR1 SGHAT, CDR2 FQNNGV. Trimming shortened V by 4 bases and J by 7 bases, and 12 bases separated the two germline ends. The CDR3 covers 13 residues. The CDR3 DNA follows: TGTGCCAGCAGCTCAGGGTCTTTGTATACGCAGTATTTT. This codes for CASSSGSLYTQYF.

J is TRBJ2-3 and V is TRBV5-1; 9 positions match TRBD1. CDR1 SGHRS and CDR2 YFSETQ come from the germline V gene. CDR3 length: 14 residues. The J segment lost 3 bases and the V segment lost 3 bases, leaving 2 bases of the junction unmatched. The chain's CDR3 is CASSSGTGTDTQYF. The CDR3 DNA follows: TGCGCCAGCAGCTCGGGGACAGGGACAGATACGCAGTATTTT.

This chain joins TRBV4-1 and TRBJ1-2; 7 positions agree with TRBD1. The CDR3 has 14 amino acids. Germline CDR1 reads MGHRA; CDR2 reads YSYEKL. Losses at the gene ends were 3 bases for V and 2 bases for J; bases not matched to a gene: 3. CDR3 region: CASSQGTVNYGYTF. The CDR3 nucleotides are TGCGCCAGCAGCCAGGGGACAGTGAACTATGGCTACACCTTC.

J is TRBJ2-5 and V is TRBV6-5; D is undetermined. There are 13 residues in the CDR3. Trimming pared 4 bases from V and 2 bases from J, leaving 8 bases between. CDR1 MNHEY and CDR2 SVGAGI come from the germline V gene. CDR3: CASSSGRQETQYF. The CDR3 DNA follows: TGTGCCAGCAGTTCTGGCAGACAAGAGACCCAGTACTTC.

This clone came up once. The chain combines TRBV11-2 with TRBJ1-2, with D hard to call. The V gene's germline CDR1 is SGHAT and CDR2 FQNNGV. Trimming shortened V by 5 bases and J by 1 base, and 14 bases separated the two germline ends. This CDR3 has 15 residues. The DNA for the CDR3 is TGTGCCAGCAGCCCCGTGGCCGCGTTTAACTATGGCTACACCTTC. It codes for CASSPVAAFNYGYTF.

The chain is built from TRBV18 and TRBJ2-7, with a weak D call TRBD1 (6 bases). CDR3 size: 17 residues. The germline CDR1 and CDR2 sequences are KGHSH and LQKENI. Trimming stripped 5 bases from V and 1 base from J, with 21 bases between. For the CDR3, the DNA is TGTGCCAGCTCAGCCCCGGTGGGGGCAAGCCGGTCCTACGAGCAGTACTTC. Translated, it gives CASSAPVGASRSYEQYF.

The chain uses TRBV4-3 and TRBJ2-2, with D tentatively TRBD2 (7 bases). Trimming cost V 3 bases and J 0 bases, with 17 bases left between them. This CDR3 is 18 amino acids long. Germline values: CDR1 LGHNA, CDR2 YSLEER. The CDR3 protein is CASSQRGGRIANTGELFF. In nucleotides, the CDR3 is TGCGCCAGCAGCCAGAGGGGGGGCCGGATCGCGAACACCGGGGAGCTGTTTTTT.